The 20 T cell receptor beta chains below all came from one sample that was sequenced in a study of monozygotic twins with inflammatory bowel disease. Following a re-call of the 5' RACE reads, TCRdb has one entry per CDR3 protein and lacks DNA. The sample table sets out 150,000 to 200,000 distinct CDR3 sequences. The source material was blood. These TCRs come from a human donor with ulcerative colitis or Crohn's disease, or a healthy co-twin of an affected twin (not recorded which).

J is TRBJ1-5 and V is TRBV12-3 or TRBV12-4; TCRdb indicates TRBD1, and absent DNA this call remains unverified. The CDR3 covers 15 residues. CDR3 region: CATGPPTDRNQPQHF.

The chain is built from TRBV5-1 and TRBJ1-2; as DNA is missing, the TRBD1 call by TCRdb cannot be tested. The CDR3 runs 16 residues. The V gene's germline CDR1 is SGHRS and CDR2 YFSETQ. CDR3 residues: CASSFPNDRGDYGYTF.

The chain employs TRBV7-2 and TRBJ2-5; with no DNA, the TCRdb D assignment of TRBD2 cannot be verified. This CDR3 has 15 amino acids. Germline CDR1 SGHTA, CDR2 FQGNSA. CDR3 amino acids: CASSLDGLAGAYVYF.

This sequence joins TRBV7-3 and TRBJ2-2. The CDR3 is 14 amino acids. Germline loops: CDR1 SGHTA, CDR2 FQGTGA. The CDR3 region is CASSLTFKTGELFF. Full variable domain (remainder filled in from reference TRBV7-3 and TRBJ2-2): GAGVSQTPSNKVTEKGKYVELRCDPISGHTALYWYRQSLGQGPEFLIYFQGTGAADDSGLPNDRFFAVRPEGSVSTLKIQRTERGDSAVYLCASSLTFKTGELFFGEGSRLTVL.

The chain recombines TRBV24-1 with TRBJ2-6; the D gene TCRdb calls, TRBD1, cannot be checked with no DNA. Germline loops: CDR1 KGHDR, CDR2 SFDVKD. The CDR3 consists of 18 residues. The CDR3 here is CATSDPTGGRSGANVLTF.

J is TRBJ2-5 and V is TRBV28; the D call of TRBD1 rests on TCRdb alone, since no DNA is present to check it. The CDR3 runs 13 residues. CDR1 and CDR2 from the germline V gene are MDHEN and SYDVKM. This CDR3 is CASSLSLGETQYF.

J is TRBJ2-2 and V is TRBV20-1; TCRdb calls TRBD1, which cannot be checked without DNA. Germline V gives CDR1 DFQATT, CDR2 SNEGSKA (reference sequence). This CDR3 spans 16 amino acids. This chain's CDR3 is CSARKSGRVSGGELFF.

The chain links TRBV11-2 to TRBJ1-1; TCRdb names TRBD1, which stays unverified in the absence of DNA. Germline V gives CDR1 SGHAT, CDR2 FQNNGV. The CDR3 runs to 15 residues. CDR3 residues: CASSLPRATNTEAFF. The whole variable domain, remainder taken from reference TRBV11-2 and TRBJ1-1, is EAGVAQSPRYKIIEKRQSVAFWCNPISGHATLYWYQQILGQGPKLLIQFQNNGVVDDSQLPKDRFSAERLKGVDSTLKIQPAKLEDSAVYLCASSLPRATNTEAFFGQGTRLTVV.

J is TRBJ1-1 and V is TRBV6-2 or TRBV6-3. Germline loops: CDR1 MNHEY, CDR2 SVGEGT. This CDR3 region has 13 residues. The CDR3 reads CASTSSRNTEAFF.

The chain joins TRBV9 to TRBJ1-2; lacking DNA, the TRBD1 call made by TCRdb goes unchecked. Germline lookup yields CDR1 SGDLS and CDR2 YYNGEE. The CDR3 is 12 residues long. The CDR3 sequence is CASSADSYGYTF.

The chain combines TRBV5-1 with TRBJ2-3. The CDR3 is 14 residues long. The germline CDR1 and CDR2 sequences are SGHRS and YFSETQ. CDR3: CASSRNSNTDTQYF. The whole variable domain, remainder taken from reference TRBV5-1 and TRBJ2-3, is KAGVTQTPRYLIKTRGQQVTLSCSPISGHRSVSWYQQTPGQGLQFLFEYFSETQRNKGNFPGRFSGRQFSNSRSEMNVSTLELGDSALYLCASSRNSNTDTQYFGPGTRLTVL.

The chain joins TRBV30 to TRBJ1-6. The length of the CDR3 is 14 residues. CDR1 is GTSNPN and CDR2 is SVGIG in the germline V gene (reference sequence). The CDR3 sequence is CAWSVVTANSPLHF.

V usage is TRBV7-3 and J usage is TRBJ2-1; TCRdb's assignment of TRBD1 cannot be checked, as there is no DNA. The CDR3 length is 11 residues. The germline CDR1 and CDR2 sequences are SGHTA and FQGTGA. The CDR3 region is CASSLGAEQFF.

The gene calls are TRBV5-1 and TRBJ2-1. Germline CDR1 reads SGHRS; CDR2 reads YFSETQ. The CDR3 is 14 amino acids. The CDR3 reads CASSHRDSYNEQFF.

The chain joins TRBV5-4 to TRBJ1-1; TCRdb's D call, TRBD1, is unchecked because there is no DNA. The germline gives CDR1 SGHNT, CDR2 YYREEE (reference sequence). CDR3 length equals 13 residues. The CDR3 spells CASSWIQEDEAFF.

V usage is TRBV6-1 and J usage is TRBJ2-2; TCRdb indicates TRBD2, and absent DNA this call remains unverified. The CDR3 has 14 residues. Germline V lookup: CDR1 MNHNS, CDR2 SASEGT. CDR3 loop: CASKGLAGVGELFF.

The chain couples TRBV29-1 to TRBJ2-7; without DNA, the TCRdb call of TRBD1 cannot be checked. This CDR3 contains 14 residues. CDR1 and CDR2 from the germline V gene are SQVTM and ANQGSEA. This CDR3 is CSVRPGQGSHEQYF.

The chain uses TRBV29-1 and TRBJ2-1. This CDR3 has 15 amino acids. Germline lookup yields CDR1 SQVTM and CDR2 ANQGSEA. CDR3: CSVVRDLAGYNEQFF.

The V and J genes are TRBV5-1 and TRBJ2-2; the D call from TCRdb, TRBD2, cannot be confirmed without DNA. Germline V gene data show CDR1 as SGHRS and CDR2 as YFSETQ. There are 15 residues in the CDR3. The CDR3 loop reads CASSPRGGHDGELFF.

The chain carries TRBV7-7 and TRBJ1-1; TCRdb lists TRBD1, though no DNA is available to test this call. The V gene's germline CDR1 is SSHAT and CDR2 FNYEAQ (reference sequence). CDR3 length: 13 residues. This chain's CDR3 is CASSSSPLREAFF.